The clone carrying this T cell receptor (beta chain) came up many times. What it binds is unknown. The data were obtained in a study of T cells after yellow fever vaccination. TCRdb analysed the 5' RACE reads with MiXCR anew, one entry per CDR3 protein. Of about 310,000 distinct CDR3 sequences in the sample, 3.6% are singletons; the top ten hold around a quarter. Germline lookup yields CDR1 SGHDT and CDR2 YYEEEE. The CDR3 consists of 15 residues. Trimming took 0 bases from V and 3 from J, leaving 13 bases between them. Study results and limitations: Primary-vaccination clones mostly resurfaced post-booster (96% CD4, around 88% CD8).

The receptor's source is a man aged 18 to 35 who received the YFV17D yellow fever vaccine. The chain couples TRBV5-6 to TRBJ2-7; maybe TRBD2 (5 bases). Sequencing used PBMCs, obtained on the day of the yellow fever booster vaccination. The CDR3 spells CASSLAVGGGYEQYF. The CDR3 DNA follows: TGTGCCAGCAGCTTGGCCGTAGGAGGCGGCTACGAGCAGTACTTC.